This T cell receptor beta chain is drawn from a study of blood T cell repertoires in COVID-19. In the study overall: Samples of COVID-19 (acute and convalescent) were obtained from the United States, Italy and Spain.

Authors' analysis steps: Estimation of nucleated cell counts was performed using reference gene primer amplification. The assay was immunoSEQ multiplex PCR, and TCRdb's table has in-frame clones only and misses some. That table furnishes V, J and clone size, whereas the DNA furnished D and trimming. The data show about 180,000 clones, with approximately 78% seen just once and about 11% held by the top ten. Seattle participants joined during active infection and were tracked over time. Germline assignment: CDR1 SEHNR and CDR2 FQNEAQ (reference sequence). The CDR3 is 15 amino acids. V lost 2 bases and J lost 4; bases outside the gene matches: 6.

The receptor was isolated from a woman of 80 years or more with COVID-19, enrolled during active disease. The sample comprised peripheral blood. V usage is TRBV7-9 and J usage is TRBJ1-2; the match to TRBD1 covers 8 bases. The CDR3 reads CASSLMGQAGYGYTF. In DNA form, the CDR3 reads TGTGCCAGCAGCTTAATGGGACAGGCGGGCTATGGCTACACCTTC. The full variable domain, in which reference TRBV7-9 and TRBJ1-2 provide the parts outside the CDR3, is DTGVSQNPRHKITKRGQNVTFRCDPISEHNRLYWYRQTLGQGPEFLTYFQNEAQLEKSRLLSDRFSAERPKGSFSTLEIQRTEQGDSAMYLCASSLMGQAGYGYTFGSGTRLTVV.